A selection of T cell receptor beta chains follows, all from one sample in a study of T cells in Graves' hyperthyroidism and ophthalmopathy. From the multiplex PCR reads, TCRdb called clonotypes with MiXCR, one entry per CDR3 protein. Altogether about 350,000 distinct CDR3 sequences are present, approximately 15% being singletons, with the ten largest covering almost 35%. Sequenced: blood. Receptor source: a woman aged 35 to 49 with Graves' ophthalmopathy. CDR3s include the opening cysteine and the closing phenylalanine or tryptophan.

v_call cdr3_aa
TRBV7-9 CASSLSSGGAKEQFF
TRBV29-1 CSVESGRRTGELFF
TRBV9 CASSRDFSDTQYF
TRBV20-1 CSARDQSLSGGYNEQFF
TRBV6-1 CASRRRQGSNTEAFF
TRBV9 CASSPGLWGLSNEKLFF
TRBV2 CASSEWRVAGRPYEQYF
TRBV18 CASSLGTVRTEAFF
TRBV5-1 CASSLGASAHKETQYF
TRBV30 CAWNPQLNTEAFF
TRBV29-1 CSVQISGAWGAEAFF
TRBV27 CASSPYGNPGGEQYF
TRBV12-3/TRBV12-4 CASSLGGGYAYNEQFF
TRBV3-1 CASSQELSQFF
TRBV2 CASSFLTGVNQPQHF
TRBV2 CASSEVLEGEQFF
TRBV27 CASQGAGIVSADTQYF
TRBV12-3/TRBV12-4 CASSQGGLSGNTIYF
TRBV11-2 CASSLLSSLWGRGSNGAFF
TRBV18 CASSPHPAGKNTEAFF
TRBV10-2 CASSETGQAFF
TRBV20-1 CSAEGLAGQGTQYF
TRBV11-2 CASSGGQSSGNTIYF
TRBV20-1 CSATLSTAPLYGYTF
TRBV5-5 CACSLLGGNYEEQYF
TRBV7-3 CASSSRASPFDEQFF
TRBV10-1 CASTRDRAYGYTF
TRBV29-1 CSVAGLHEQYF
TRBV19 CASSIKGPGAIHSNEQFF
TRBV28 CASSAPAGKLFF
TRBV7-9 CASSLASTPGELFF
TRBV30 CAWRPGPLIAGYTF
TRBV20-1 CSARALGTGYSYEQYF
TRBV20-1 CSAWTSGGADTQYF
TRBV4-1 CASSQVASQETQYF
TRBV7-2 CASSFPRTGGLTEAFF
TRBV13 CASSPARKETQYF
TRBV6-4 CASSPSQGPNSPLHF
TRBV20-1 CSARVSGGSPLHF
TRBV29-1 CSVRATANTGELFF
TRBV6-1 CASGRTTNYYEQYF
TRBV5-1 CASSWDRGIGETQYF
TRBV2 CASSGQGAGYTGELFF
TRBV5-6 CASSPGRSDTQYF
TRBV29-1 CSVEDRTDTQYF
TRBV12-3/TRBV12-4 CASSSYRDFSPPHF
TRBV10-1 CASSEYRTGELFF
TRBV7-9 CASSFTVLPRGNEQFF
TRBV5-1 CASSPFGQETQYF
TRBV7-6 CASSDFGLAGPLFYNEQFF
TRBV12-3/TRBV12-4 CASSLRQGTNQPQHF
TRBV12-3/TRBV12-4 CAIIGLAENTGELFF
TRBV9 CASSSDSRPSGYTF